These 9 T cell receptor beta chains came from one sample sequenced in a study of T cells in Graves' hyperthyroidism and ophthalmopathy (dated by TCRdb to the late 2010s). Receptor amplification or capture employed multiplex PCR. TCRdb names Illumina HiSeq 2000 as the instrument used. Amplification of TCR beta CDR3 regions was carried out from RNA transcripts. For the first round of RT-PCR on the TCR CDR3, the HTBI primer set was used together with the Qiagen OneStep RT-PCR kit. TCRdb reworked the public reads: Q25 trimming with fastp, MiXCR clone assembly, productive beta chains retained. For every CDR3 protein sequence, its rows merge into one entry that carries the most common genes and DNA. A total of approximately 420,000 distinct CDR3 sequences appear in this sample, approximately 14% of them only once. The ten largest clones capture 5.3% of the sample. Sequencing was performed on blood. These receptors were taken from a woman aged 18-35 years with Graves' hyperthyroidism.

This clonotype came up a few times. This chain joins TRBV4-2 and TRBJ1-1; D is unclear. Germline assignment: CDR1 LGHNA and CDR2 YNFKEQ. The length of the CDR3 is 16 residues. V was pared by 1 base and J by 1 base, with 13 bases between. The CDR3 loop reads CASSQGTVGRNTEAFF. Here the CDR3 DNA reads TGTGCCAGCAGCCAAGGAACGGTGGGCCGGAACACTGAAGCTTTCTTT.

This clonotype appeared many times. The rearrangement joins TRBV6-1 to TRBJ2-5, with no clear D. From germline, CDR1 is MNHNS and CDR2 SASEGT. The CDR3 runs 11 residues. Deletions cut 9 bases from V and 2 bases from J, with 7 bases between. The CDR3 DNA sequence: TGTGCCAGTGGGCCTCAAGAGACCCAGTACTTC. It specifies CASGPQETQYF.

This clonotype was counted ten times or more. J is TRBJ2-5 and V is TRBV18; tentative D call: TRBD2 (6 bases). The CDR3 consists of 14 residues. Per the germline V gene, CDR1 is KGHSH and CDR2 is LQKENI. V lost 1 base and J 9 bases, leaving 15 bases between the germline ends. CDR3 region: CASSPRSLRDSQYF. Here the CDR3 DNA reads TGTGCCAGCTCACCACGCTCCTTGCGGGACTCCCAGTACTTC.

The rearrangement uses TRBV27 and TRBJ2-7; 12 nucleotides match TRBD1. Germline values: CDR1 MNHEY, CDR2 SMNVEV (reference sequence). The ends lost 11 bases at V and 3 bases at J; junction bases unmatched: 5. The CDR3 contains 13 residues. CDR3 amino acids: CASGQGALYEQYF. The CDR3 DNA reads TGTGCCTCGGGACAGGGGGCCCTCTACGAGCAGTACTTC.

This clonotype has a count of ten or more. The chain has TRBV28 and TRBJ2-5; 11 bases are a match to TRBD1. CDR3 length: 18 amino acids. Germline assignment: CDR1 MDHEN and CDR2 SYDVKM. J was trimmed by 3 bases and V by 6 bases; bases with no gene match: 15. The CDR3 reads CASSSPYAGTGGEETQYF. In nucleotides, the CDR3 is TGTGCCAGCAGCTCTCCATACGCCGGGACAGGGGGTGAAGAGACCCAGTACTTC.

This clonotype showed up just a few times. The chain combines TRBV4-3 with TRBJ2-3; D perhaps matches TRBD2 (7 bases). V was cut by 0 bases and J by 4 bases, with 17 bases left in between. Per the germline V gene, CDR1 is LGHNA and CDR2 is YSLEER. The CDR3 contains 17 residues. The CDR3 sequence: CASSQDLRGGPADTQYF. CDR3 coding DNA: TGCGCCAGCAGCCAAGATCTGAGGGGGGGCCCCGCAGATACGCAGTATTTT.

This clonotype was found many times. CDR3 in amino acids: CASSRSRGEQYF. In DNA form, the CDR3 reads TGTGCCAGCAGCCGATCGCGTGGCGAGCAGTACTTC. The chain combines TRBV3-1 with TRBJ2-7; D is ambiguous. The CDR3 spans 12 residues. The V gene's germline CDR1 is LGHDT and CDR2 YNNKEL (reference sequence). The V end lost 4 bases, the J end lost 6 bases, and 10 bases lay between the germline ends.

The chain joins TRBV5-6 to TRBJ1-2, with 7 nucleotides matching TRBD1. The CDR3 is 14 amino acids. Germline loops: CDR1 SGHDT, CDR2 YYEEEE. V shed 4 bases and J 6 bases; nucleotides not matched to a gene: 9. As DNA, the CDR3 is TGTGCCAGCAGCACTCACAGGGGCGGTGATGGCTACACCTTC. This sequence encodes CASSTHRGGDGYTF.

This clonotype was observed at least ten times. The rearrangement joins TRBV18 to TRBJ2-2; D is uncertain. The CDR3 contains 11 residues. Trimming pared 5 bases from V and 7 bases from J, leaving 5 bases between. The germline V gene encodes CDR1 KGHSH and CDR2 LQKENI. The DNA for the CDR3 is TGTGCCAGCTCAGCTGTCGGGGAGCTGTTTTTT. Translation: CASSAVGELFF.